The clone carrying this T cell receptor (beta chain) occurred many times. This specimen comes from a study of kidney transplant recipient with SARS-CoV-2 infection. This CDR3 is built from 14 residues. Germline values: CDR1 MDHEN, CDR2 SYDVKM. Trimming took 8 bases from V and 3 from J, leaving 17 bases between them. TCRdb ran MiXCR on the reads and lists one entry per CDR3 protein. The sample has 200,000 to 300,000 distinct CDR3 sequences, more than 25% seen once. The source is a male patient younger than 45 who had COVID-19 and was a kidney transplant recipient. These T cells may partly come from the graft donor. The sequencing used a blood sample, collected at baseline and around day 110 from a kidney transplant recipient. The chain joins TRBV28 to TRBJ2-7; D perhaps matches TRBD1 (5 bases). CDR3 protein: CASGMASGYYEQYF. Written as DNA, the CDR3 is TGTGCCAGCGGAATGGCATCAGGGTACTACGAGCAGTACTTC.